The rows below give T cell receptor beta chains drawn from one sample of a study of shared clonotypes between healthy human individuals. Some clones are missing from TCRdb's copy, which holds only in-frame ones; the method was immunoSEQ multiplex PCR. The table includes some 2,500,000 clones, 85% to 95% detected once. The sequencing sample was made of naive CD4+ T cells from PBMCs. The origin of the receptors is a young man in good health. Some clones in this sample may be carry-over from other donors' samples. CDR3s include the opening cysteine and the closing phenylalanine or tryptophan. A D gene is named only where the DNA matches it firmly. Part of the rows lack a size; the others show once, few, many or a class for expanded clones.

size | J | V | D | DNA | CDR3
NA | TRBJ2-3 | TRBV10-3 | TRBD2 | TGTGCCATCAGTGGAGCTAAAGCGGGGTACACAGATACGCAGTATTTT | CAISGAKAGYTDTQYF
once | TRBJ1-3 | TRBV7-9 | TRBD1 | TGTGCCAGCAGCCCCATACAGGGGAGCGGGAGTAATGGAAACACCATATATTTT | CASSPIQGSGSNGNTIYF
NA | TRBJ1-5 | TRBV14 | NA | TGTGCCAGCAGCCAAGATCTTTTTGGCAATCAGCCCCAGCATTTT | CASSQDLFGNQPQHF
NA | TRBJ1-2 | TRBV9 | NA | TGTGCCAGCAGCGTAGAGTCGCAGGGATATGGCTACACCTTC | CASSVESQGYGYTF
NA | TRBJ1-1 | TRBV7-9 | TRBD1 | TGTGCCAGCAGCTTAGCGCAGGGGGGAACCGTTGCGGCTTTCTTT | CASSLAQGGTVAAFF
NA | TRBJ2-7 | TRBV27 | TRBD2 | TGTGCCAGCAGTTTAAGGTTGACTAGCGGGAAGACCTACGAGCAGTACTTC | CASSLRLTSGKTYEQYF
NA | TRBJ2-1 | TRBV5-4 | TRBD2 | TGTGCCAGCAGCGCACCCGGGACTAGCGGGAAATATGAGCAGTTCTTC | CASSAPGTSGKYEQFF
NA | TRBJ2-1 | TRBV6-1 | NA | TGTGCCAGCAGTGTTGGGTCAGCTTACTATGAGCAGTTCTTC | CASSVGSAYYEQFF
NA | TRBJ1-6 | TRBV10-2 | TRBD1 | TGCGCCAGTTCCAGGGGGTACGGATCACCCCTCCACTTT | CASSRGYGSPLHF
NA | TRBJ2-7 | TRBV6-6 | TRBD1 | TGTGCCAGCAGCCGACAGGGGGCAACGAACGAGCAGTACTTC | CASSRQGATNEQYF
NA | TRBJ1-4 | TRBV7-9 | TRBD1 | TGTGCCAGCAGCCCCCAATTGACAGGGGCTAATGAAAAACTGTTTTTT | CASSPQLTGANEKLFF
NA | TRBJ2-1 | TRBV11-1 | NA | TGTGCCAGCAGCTCCCTGGGGGTCCGGGATTACAATGAGCAGTTCTTC | CASSSLGVRDYNEQFF
NA | TRBJ2-3 | TRBV6-5 | TRBD2 | TGTGCCAGCAGCCGAAAGGCGGGGGGCACAGATACGCAGTATTTT | CASSRKAGGTDTQYF
NA | TRBJ2-7 | TRBV11-3 | TRBD1 | TGTGCCAGCAGCTTAGGAGGGACAGGGGGCGCCGAGCAGTACTTC | CASSLGGTGGAEQYF
NA | TRBJ2-1 | TRBV28 | TRBD2 | TGTGCCAGCAGACCCGGGACTAGCGGCCGCAATGAGCAGTTCTTC | CASRPGTSGRNEQFF
once | TRBJ1-4 | TRBV30 | NA | TGTGCCTGGAGTTTATACGGCAGGGTAGGGGGTAATGAAAAACTGTTTTTT | CAWSLYGRVGGNEKLFF
NA | TRBJ1-5 | TRBV7-8 | TRBD1 | TGTGCCAGCAGCTTAGGGGGGACAGTGTATAGCAATCAGCCCCAGCATTTT | CASSLGGTVYSNQPQHF
NA | TRBJ1-1 | TRBV27 | NA | TGTGCCAGCAGTCAGGGGTTAAAACGCTTCATGAACACTGAAGCTTTCTTT | CASSQGLKRFMNTEAFF
NA | TRBJ1-4 | TRBV28 | TRBD1 | TGTGCCAGCACCCCCCGGGACAGGGATTATGAAAAACTGTTTTTT | CASTPRDRDYEKLFF
once | TRBJ2-7 | TRBV9 | TRBD1 | TGTGCCAGCAGCGTAGGACAGGGTTCTCCCTACGAGCAGTACTTC | CASSVGQGSPYEQYF
NA | TRBJ2-7 | TRBV5-5 | TRBD2 | TGTGCCAGCAGCTCCAGACTAGCGGGTGCATACGAGCAGTACTTC | CASSSRLAGAYEQYF
NA | TRBJ1-1 | TRBV2 | NA | TGTGCCAGCACCGAGATAATGGGGGAGGGCACTGAAGCTTTCTTT | CASTEIMGEGTEAFF
NA | TRBJ2-2 | TRBV19 | NA | TGTGCCAGTAGTGGACCGGGCACCGGGGAGCTGTTTTTT | CASSGPGTGELFF
NA | TRBJ2-7 | TRBV19 | TRBD2 | TGTGCCAGTCGCACTAGCGGGAGACGTTTCTCGGAGCAGTACTTC | CASRTSGRRFSEQYF
NA | TRBJ2-4 | TRBV11-1 | NA | TGTGCCAGCAGCTTAGGACAGGACTCTAAAAACATTCAGTACTTC | CASSLGQDSKNIQYF
NA | TRBJ2-3 | TRBV5-1 | TRBD2 | TGCGCCAGCAGCCCCCGGGGGACTAGCGTTACAGATACGCAGTATTTT | CASSPRGTSVTDTQYF
NA | TRBJ2-1 | TRBV15 | TRBD1 | TGTGCCACCAGCAGAGAAACGGGACAGACGTACAATGAGCAGTTCTTC | CATSRETGQTYNEQFF
NA | TRBJ2-1 | TRBV29-1 | NA | TGCAGCGTTGGGCAGGGGCGGTACAATGAGCAGTTCTTC | CSVGQGRYNEQFF
once | TRBJ2-2 | TRBV11-3 | NA | TGTGCCAGCAGCTTAGGTCCCACCGGGGAGCTGTTTTTT | CASSLGPTGELFF
NA | TRBJ2-1 | TRBV30 | NA | TGTGCCTGGAGTGTACGAGTGGGAGTTCCCAACAATGAGCAGTTCTTC | CAWSVRVGVPNNEQFF
NA | TRBJ2-1 | TRBV4-2 | NA | TGTGCCAGCAGCCAAGAGGGGGCGGCTGGGGTCTTC | CASSQEGAAGVF
once | TRBJ2-7 | TRBV27 | NA | TGTGCCAGCAGTATTAAGCGGGCCACCTACGAGCAGTACTTC | CASSIKRATYEQYF
NA | TRBJ2-7 | TRBV18 | NA | TGTGCCAGCTCACCAAACAGGGTCGAGCAGTACTTC | CASSPNRVEQYF
NA | TRBJ2-5 | TRBV18 | TRBD1 | TGTGCCAGCTCAAACAGGGGAGAGACCCAGTACTTC | CASSNRGETQYF
NA | TRBJ2-6 | TRBV19 | NA | TGTGCCAGTAGTATAGATTGGGGGTCAGCGAACTCTGGGGCCAACGTCCTGACTTTC | CASSIDWGSANSGANVLTF